The entry below describes one TCR beta chain. The target antigen is unknown. The V and J ends lost 3 bases and 6 bases, in that order; junction bases with no gene match: 7. This CDR3 spans 15 amino acids. CDR1 and CDR2 from the germline V gene are LNHDA and SQIVND (reference sequence). The data originate from a study of T cells in Graves' hyperthyroidism and ophthalmopathy. Study conclusions and caveats: Expanded thyroid clonotypes (above 0.001) were mostly also found in blood.

There were TCR beta CDR3 regions amplified from RNA transcripts. Initially, a first-round RT-PCR of the TCR CDR3 employed the HTBI primer set. TCRdb itself ran the multiplex PCR reads through MiXCR, one entry per CDR3 protein. The repertoire holds about 700,000 distinct CDR3 sequences, with 45% as singletons. The V and J genes are TRBV19 and TRBJ1-5; 8 nucleotides line up with TRBD1. Material: peripheral blood or thyroid tissue (not recorded which). This receptor was obtained from an adult man with Graves' disease, either hyperthyroidism or ophthalmopathy (not recorded which). CDR3 nucleotides: TGTGCCAGTAGTATTTCCAGGGGGCATGGTCAGCCCCAGCATTTT. This gives the protein CASSISRGHGQPQHF.